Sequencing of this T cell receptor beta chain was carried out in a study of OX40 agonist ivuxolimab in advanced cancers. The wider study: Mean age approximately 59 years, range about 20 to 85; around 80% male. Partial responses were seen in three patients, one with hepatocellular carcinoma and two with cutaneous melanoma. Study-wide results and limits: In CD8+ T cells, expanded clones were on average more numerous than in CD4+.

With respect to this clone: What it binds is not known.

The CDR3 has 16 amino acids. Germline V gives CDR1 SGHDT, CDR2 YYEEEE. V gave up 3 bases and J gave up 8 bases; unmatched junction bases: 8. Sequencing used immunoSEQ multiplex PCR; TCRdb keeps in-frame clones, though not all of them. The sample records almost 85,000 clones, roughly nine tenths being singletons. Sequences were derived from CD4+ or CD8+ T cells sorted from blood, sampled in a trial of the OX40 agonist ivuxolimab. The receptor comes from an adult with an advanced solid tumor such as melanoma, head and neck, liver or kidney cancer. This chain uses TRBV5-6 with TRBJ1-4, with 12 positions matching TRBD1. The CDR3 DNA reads TGTGCCAGCAGCTCCCGGGACAGGGGGCGAAGCGAAAAACTGTTTTTT. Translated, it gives CASSSRDRGRSEKLFF.